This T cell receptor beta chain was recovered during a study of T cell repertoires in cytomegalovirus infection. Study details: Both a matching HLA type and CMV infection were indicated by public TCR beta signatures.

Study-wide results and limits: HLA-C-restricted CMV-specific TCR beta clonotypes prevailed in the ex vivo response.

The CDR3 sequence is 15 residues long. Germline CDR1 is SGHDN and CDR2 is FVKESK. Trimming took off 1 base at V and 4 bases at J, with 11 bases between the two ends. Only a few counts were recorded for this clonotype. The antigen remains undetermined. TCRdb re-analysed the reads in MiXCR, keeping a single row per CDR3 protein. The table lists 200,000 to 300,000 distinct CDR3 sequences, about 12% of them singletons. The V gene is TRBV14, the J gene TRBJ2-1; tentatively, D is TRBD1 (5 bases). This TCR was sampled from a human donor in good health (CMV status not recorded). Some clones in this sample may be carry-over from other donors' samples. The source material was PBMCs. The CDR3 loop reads CASSQVARVYNEQFF. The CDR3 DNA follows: TGTGCCAGCAGCCAAGTCGCCAGGGTATACAATGAGCAGTTCTTC.